The 4 T cell receptor beta chains listed next were all sequenced from one sample in a study of T cells in Graves' hyperthyroidism and ophthalmopathy. RNA transcripts were the template for amplifying TCR beta CDR3 regions. A set of HTBI primers served as the primers for a first-round RT-PCR of the TCR CDR3. TCRdb re-analysed the multiplex PCR reads in MiXCR, keeping a single row per CDR3 protein. In the table there are hundreds of thousands of distinct CDR3 sequences, 16% of which are singletons. Sequencing used blood. The receptor source for this set is a woman aged 18-35 years with Graves' hyperthyroidism.

This chain joins TRBV4-1 and TRBJ2-7; 8 bases are a match to TRBD2. The germline gives CDR1 MGHRA, CDR2 YSYEKL. V lost 4 bases, J lost 3 bases, and 8 bases stayed unmatched. The CDR3 loop spans 15 amino acids. This CDR3 is CASSRQLAAIYEQYF. CDR3 DNA sequence: TGCGCCAGCAGCCGGCAACTAGCGGCGATCTACGAGCAGTACTTC.

This clonotype was seen many times. The J gene is TRBJ1-2, the V gene TRBV5-1; 9 bases fit TRBD1. Germline CDR1 is SGHRS and CDR2 is YFSETQ. This CDR3 has 14 residues. V lost 4 bases, J lost 4 bases, and 5 bases stayed unmatched. For the CDR3, the DNA is TGCGCCAGCAGCCTTTCGGACAGGGGCTATGGCTACACCTTC. The encoded protein is CASSLSDRGYGYTF.

J is TRBJ1-4 and V is TRBV19, with D perhaps TRBD1 (5 bases). The germline V and J ends were trimmed by 3 bases and 8 bases, with 10 bases remaining between them. CDR1 and CDR2 from the germline V gene are LNHDA and SQIVND (reference sequence). This CDR3 is 13 amino acids long. The CDR3 DNA reads TGTGCCAGTAGTATGGAGACAGTCGAAAAACTGTTTTTT. As protein: CASSMETVEKLFF. Full variable domain (outside the CDR3, taken from reference TRBV19 and TRBJ1-4): DGGITQSPKYLFRKEGQNVTLSCEQNLNHDAMYWYRQDPGQGLRLIYYSQIVNDFQKGDIAEGYSVSREKKESFPLTVTSAQKNPTAFYLCASSMETVEKLFFGSGTQLSVL.

This clonotype has at least ten counts. The chain couples TRBV12-3 or TRBV12-4 to TRBJ1-5; 8 bases fit TRBD1. Trimming at V came to 6 bases and at J to 6 bases, leaving 10 bases not matched to a gene. The CDR3 spans 15 residues. For the CDR3, the DNA is TGTGCCAGCAGCGCTGACAGGGGTTGGCGTCAGCCCCAGCATTTT. Translation gives CASSADRGWRQPQHF.